The present entry profiles one T cell receptor beta chain with its context. What it recognizes is unknown. The protocol was immunoSEQ multiplex PCR, while the TCRdb copy is restricted to in-frame clones and leaves out a portion. The data show some 78,000 clones, 86% seen once. Germline CDR1 SNHLY, CDR2 FYNNEI. CDR3 length: 19 amino acids. Trimming removed 0 bases from V and 2 bases from J; junction bases left unmatched: 8. The data belong to a study of OX40 agonist ivuxolimab in advanced cancers. Overall study context: A male proportion of 70% to 90% was recorded, with mean age approximately 57 years and range about 23 to 90. People who had prior anti-PD-1, anti-PD-L1 or anti-CTLA-4 therapy could take part, and under 45% had some.

Overall study findings and caveats: Normalized expansion of T-cell clones was also low for some nonresponders. Determination of antigen specificity was not performed for the expanded peripheral T cells.

The sample in question was CD4+ or CD8+ T cells sorted from blood, obtained in a trial of the OX40 agonist ivuxolimab. This chain uses TRBV2 with TRBJ2-6, with 9 positions matching TRBD2. This receptor was obtained from an adult with an advanced solid tumor such as melanoma, head and neck, liver or kidney cancer. The CDR3 DNA reads TGTGCCAGCAGTGAAGCGGCAGGACTAGCGAGACCTGGGGCCAACGTCCTGACTTTC. Translating gives CASSEAAGLARPGANVLTF.